Listed here are 28 T cell receptor beta chains from one sample, sequenced in a study of blood T cell repertoires in COVID-19. The assay was immunoSEQ multiplex PCR, and TCRdb's table has in-frame clones only and misses some. Here the sample spans about 120,000 clones, over 75% being singletons. Sequenced sample: peripheral blood. The origin of the receptors is a woman aged 80 or over with acute or convalescent COVID-19.

The chain uses TRBV6-6 and TRBJ2-1; TRBD2 might be the D (6 bases). There are 14 residues in the CDR3. CDR1 MNHNY and CDR2 SVGAGI come from the germline V gene (reference sequence). The ends were cut back, 2 bases at V and 9 bases at J, with 14 bases in the middle. The CDR3 bases are TGTGCCAGCAGTTACGGGGGGAAGAGGATTGAGCAGTTCTTC. As protein: CASSYGGKRIEQFF.

The J gene is TRBJ1-5, the V gene TRBV6-2 or TRBV6-3, with 7 bases lining up with TRBD1. The CDR3 spans 14 residues. V gave up 6 bases and J gave up 6 bases; unmatched junction bases: 8. Per germline, CDR1 MNHEY and CDR2 SVGEGT. The CDR3 DNA reads as TGTGCCAGCAGCTTCAACAGGGGATCTCAGCCCCAGCATTTT. It yields the protein CASSFNRGSQPQHF.

The rearrangement joins TRBV2 to TRBJ2-3, with 10 bases identical to TRBD2. J gave up 5 bases and V 5 bases, and 7 bases lay outside the gene matches. The CDR3 totals 15 residues. Germline CDR1 SNHLY, CDR2 FYNNEI. CDR3 in DNA: TGTGCCAGCAGTCTGACTAGCGGGCGGGGAGATACGCAGTATTTT. It encodes CASSLTSGRGDTQYF.

The CDR3 DNA is TGTGCCAGCAGTACTACAGGGGCGGCAGGAAACACCATATATTTT. It specifies CASSTTGAAGNTIYF. The chain uses TRBV2 and TRBJ1-3; 7 bases are a match to TRBD1. J lost 4 bases, V lost 5 bases, and 8 bases had no gene match. Germline V gene data show CDR1 as SNHLY and CDR2 as FYNNEI. CDR3 length: 15 residues.

The chain combines TRBV11-3 with TRBJ1-1, with 7 bases that match TRBD1. After removal of 0 bases from V and 1 base from J, the junction contained 5 bases not matched to a gene. This CDR3 spans 16 amino acids. Germline assignment: CDR1 SGHNT and CDR2 YENEEA. The CDR3 region is CASSLDNRGKNTEAFF. The CDR3 DNA follows: TGTGCCAGCAGCTTAGACAACAGGGGTAAGAACACTGAAGCTTTCTTT.

The chain has TRBV9 and TRBJ2-7, with 9 bases lining up with TRBD1. Unmatched junction bases numbered 12, after V lost 3 bases and J lost 2 bases. This CDR3 has 17 amino acids. Germline CDR1 SGDLS, CDR2 YYNGEE. CDR3: CASSAPAEGQGTYEQYF. CDR3 nucleotide sequence: TGTGCCAGCAGCGCCCCCGCCGAAGGACAGGGGACCTACGAGCAGTACTTC.

The rearrangement joins TRBV2 to TRBJ1-6; D is unclear. Germline assignment: CDR1 SNHLY and CDR2 FYNNEI. V was clipped by 2 bases and J by 14 bases, with 10 bases between them. The CDR3 is 12 amino acids. The CDR3 here is CASSEPPGSLHF. The CDR3 DNA is TGTGCCAGCAGTGAACCCCCAGGATCCCTCCACTTT.

The CDR3 DNA follows: TGCGCCAGCAGCCCGGGACTAGCGGGAGCCGAGACCCAGTACTTC. The encoded protein is CASSPGLAGAETQYF. V gene TRBV5-1 combines with J gene TRBJ2-5; TRBD2 matches 14 bases. Germline V lookup: CDR1 SGHRS, CDR2 YFSETQ. The J segment lost 5 bases and the V segment lost 4 bases, leaving 4 bases of the junction unmatched. This CDR3 has 15 residues.

A single count supports this clone. The V and J genes are TRBV5-1 and TRBJ2-5; possibly TRBD1 for D (7 bases). Germline V lookup: CDR1 SGHRS, CDR2 YFSETQ. V was clipped by 0 bases and J by 0 bases, with 18 bases between them. This CDR3 spans 18 amino acids. The CDR3: CASSLVRSTGDYQETQYF. The CDR3 DNA reads TGCGCCAGCAGCTTGGTAAGGTCTACAGGGGACTACCAAGAGACCCAGTACTTC.

This chain links TRBV7-3 with TRBJ1-2; 10 bases match TRBD1. Per germline, CDR1 SGHTA and CDR2 FQGTGA. This CDR3 contains 15 residues. Trimming cost V 5 bases and J 4 bases; bases outside gene matches: 7. The CDR3 sequence is CASSPSTGGFYGYTF. The CDR3 nucleotides are TGTGCCAGCAGCCCTTCGACAGGGGGCTTCTATGGCTACACCTTC.

The V gene is TRBV5-1, the J gene TRBJ2-5; D perhaps matches TRBD1 (6 bases). CDR1 SGHRS and CDR2 YFSETQ come from the germline V gene. Trimming removed 2 bases at V and 2 bases at J, with 13 bases between. The CDR3 totals 15 residues. The CDR3 spells CASSFLGQIQETQYF. The CDR3 nucleotides are TGCGCCAGCAGCTTCCTCGGACAGATTCAAGAGACCCAGTACTTC.

The chain is built from TRBV5-1 and TRBJ2-3; 8 nucleotides agree with TRBD1. The CDR3 sequence is 15 residues long. With V trimmed by 4 bases and J by 2 bases, 6 bases remained unmatched. The germline V gene has CDR1 SGHRS and CDR2 YFSETQ. In nucleotides, the CDR3 is TGCGCCAGCAGCCCGTGGGGACAGGCCACAGATACGCAGTATTTT. Protein: CASSPWGQATDTQYF. Full variable domain (rest looked up from reference TRBV5-1 and TRBJ2-3): KAGVTQTPRYLIKTRGQQVTLSCSPISGHRSVSWYQQTPGQGLQFLFEYFSETQRNKGNFPGRFSGRQFSNSRSEMNVSTLELGDSALYLCASSPWGQATDTQYFGPGTRLTVL.

This rearrangement joins TRBV6-5 to TRBJ1-2; TRBD1 matches 7 bases. Germline V lookup: CDR1 MNHEY, CDR2 SVGAGI. Trimming removed 4 bases from V and 4 bases from J; junction bases left unmatched: 9. The CDR3 length is 15 residues. The CDR3 DNA reads as TGTGCCAGCAGTTCCTACCGACAGGGATCCTATGGCTACACCTTC. The encoded protein is CASSSYRQGSYGYTF.

This chain's CDR3 is CASSVDMVVNSPLHF. The CDR3 DNA sequence: TGTGCCAGCAGCGTCGACATGGTCGTTAATTCACCCCTCCACTTT. V gene TRBV9 combines with J gene TRBJ1-6; the D is unclear. The CDR3 runs 15 residues. Trimming took 2 bases from V and 6 from J, leaving 12 bases between them. Per the germline V gene, CDR1 is SGDLS and CDR2 is YYNGEE.

V is TRBV19 and J is TRBJ1-3; 11 bases align to TRBD1. The V segment lost 1 base and the J segment 0 bases; nucleotides outside the gene matches: 5. The length of the CDR3 is 18 residues. Per germline, CDR1 LNHDA and CDR2 SQIVND (reference sequence). CDR3 amino acids: CASSIGGQGASSGNTIYF. In DNA form, the CDR3 reads TGTGCCAGTAGTATAGGAGGACAGGGGGCTTCCTCTGGAAACACCATATATTTT.

The rearrangement uses TRBV9 and TRBJ1-4; a weak D match, TRBD1 (5 bases). CDR3 size: 16 residues. Germline V gene lookup returns CDR1 SGDLS and CDR2 YYNGEE. Trimming stripped 2 bases from V and 2 bases from J, with 13 bases between. The CDR3 reads CASSVGPQATNEKLFF. CDR3 DNA: TGTGCCAGCAGCGTCGGCCCACAGGCGACTAATGAAAAACTGTTTTTT.

The chain links TRBV10-3 to TRBJ2-2; tentatively, D is TRBD1 (6 bases). The CDR3 contains 14 residues. Germline-derived CDR1 and CDR2 are ENHRY and SYGVKD. With 10 bases removed from V and 4 bases from J, the gap between germline ends came to 16 bases. The CDR3 DNA sequence: TGTGCCACAGCAGGGGACGTCGGCACCGGGGAGCTGTTTTTT. Its protein is CATAGDVGTGELFF.

This rearrangement joins TRBV19 to TRBJ2-2; TRBD2 is a possible D gene (5 bases). The germline V and J ends were trimmed by 5 bases and 4 bases, with 14 bases remaining between them. The CDR3 covers 15 residues. Germline V CDR1 and CDR2: LNHDA, SQIVND (reference sequence). Here the CDR3 reads CASSFGLTATGELFF. DNA for the CDR3: TGTGCCAGTAGTTTCGGACTCACTGCCACCGGGGAGCTGTTTTTT.

This sequence joins TRBV28 and TRBJ2-3; perhaps TRBD1 as D (6 bases). Germline CDR1 and CDR2: MDHEN and SYDVKM. This CDR3 is built from 14 residues. Trimming pared 7 bases from V and 5 bases from J, leaving 16 bases between. The CDR3 is CASKGQTQGDTQYF. CDR3 bases: TGTGCCAGCAAGGGACAAACCCAAGGAGATACGCAGTATTTT.

This chain uses TRBV23-1 with TRBJ2-1, with 7 bases that match TRBD2. TRBV23-1 is classed as an ORF, of uncertain function. V dropped 2 bases and J dropped 7; count of bases not matched to a gene: 14. This CDR3 is built from 17 residues. CDR3 nucleotides: TGCGCCAGCAGTCAAACCCGACTTGCGGGAGTGTCTAATGAGCAGTTCTTC. Its translation: CASSQTRLAGVSNEQFF.

V gene TRBV6-2 or TRBV6-3 combines with J gene TRBJ1-1; a weak D match, TRBD1 (5 bases). Germline V gene lookup returns CDR1 MNHEY and CDR2 SVGEGT. CDR3 length: 16 residues. Trimming removed 0 bases from V and 0 bases from J, with 11 bases in between. The CDR3 DNA is TGTGCCAGCAGTTACTCGGGGCTGGCCATGAACACTGAAGCTTTCTTT. This gives the protein CASSYSGLAMNTEAFF.

The V call is TRBV19, the J call TRBJ2-1; a possible D gene is TRBD1 (7 bases). Trimming cost V 8 bases and J 4 bases, with 18 bases left between them. Germline V gives CDR1 LNHDA, CDR2 SQIVND (reference sequence). This CDR3 contains 15 residues. CDR3 sequence reads: CASSASTGRYNEQFF. The CDR3 DNA reads TGTGCCAGTTCAGCTTCGACAGGGAGGTACAATGAGCAGTTCTTC.

This clone has just a few counts. The rearrangement links TRBV5-6 to TRBJ1-5; possible D gene TRBD1, 5 bases. CDR3 length equals 13 residues. V was cut by 2 bases and J by 7 bases, with 10 bases left in between. Germline V CDR1 and CDR2: SGHDT, YYEEEE. The CDR3 nucleotides are TGTGCCAGCAGCTTCGGGACTGAACAGCCCCAGCATTTT. This translates into CASSFGTEQPQHF.

This sequence joins TRBV7-7 and TRBJ1-3, with D hard to call. CDR3 size: 14 residues. CDR1 SSHAT and CDR2 FNYEAQ come from the germline V gene (reference sequence). Deletions cut 2 bases from V and 0 bases from J, with 5 bases between. DNA for the CDR3: TGTGCCAGCAGCTTAAGCTTCTCTGGAAACACCATATATTTT. It yields the protein CASSLSFSGNTIYF. The variable domain in full, with the rest retrieved from reference TRBV7-7 and TRBJ1-3, is GAGVSQSPRYKVTKRGQDVTLRCDPISSHATLYWYQQALGQGPEFLTYFNYEAQPDKSGLPSDRFSAERPEGSISTLTIQRTEQRDSAMYRCASSLSFSGNTIYFGEGSWLTVV.

The chain recombines TRBV12-3 or TRBV12-4 with TRBJ1-2; TRBD1 might be the D (6 bases). This CDR3 has 13 amino acids. V shed 0 bases and J shed 8 bases, with 10 bases lying between them. The CDR3 here is CASSLAQGLGYTF. DNA of the CDR3: TGTGCCAGCAGTTTAGCGCAGGGGTTGGGCTACACCTTC.

The chain links TRBV24-1 to TRBJ2-1; 13 bases fit TRBD2. In germline, CDR1 is KGHDR, CDR2 SFDVKD. This CDR3 spans 17 amino acids. V trimming: 4 bases; J trimming: 2 bases; junction bases outside the gene matches: 4. The CDR3 sequence is CATSDPLAGGAYNEQFF. The CDR3 DNA reads as TGTGCCACCAGTGACCCACTAGCGGGAGGGGCCTACAATGAGCAGTTCTTC.

This rearrangement joins TRBV6-4 to TRBJ2-7; 8 bases map to TRBD2. Germline lookup yields CDR1 MRHNA and CDR2 SNTAGT. The junction had 8 bases not matched to a gene; V was cut back by 0 bases and J by 4 bases. The CDR3 runs to 16 residues. The CDR3 DNA follows: TGTGCCAGCAGTGACTCGAGTGAAGCGGGAGAGTACGAGCAGTACTTC. Residues: CASSDSSEAGEYEQYF.

In its sample, this clone was seen once. J is TRBJ2-1 and V is TRBV27; weak D call: TRBD1 (5 bases). This CDR3 comprises 14 residues. V shed 2 bases and J shed 8 bases, with 13 bases lying between them. Germline V lookup: CDR1 MNHEY, CDR2 SMNVEV (reference sequence). CDR3 sequence reads: CASSLIQGSHEQFF. The CDR3 DNA follows: TGTGCCAGCAGTTTAATCCAGGGAAGCCATGAGCAGTTCTTC.